These 19 T cell receptor beta chains were sequenced from one sample in a study of post-analysis software for immune sequencing data. Their antigens remain unidentified. Whole-study findings and limits: TRBV5-6, TRBV5-1 and TRBV20-1 belonged to a set of about five TRBV segments that were more frequent in patients than controls.

Researchers reported that TCR beta cDNA libraries carried unique molecular identifiers. TCRdb analysed the PCR reads with MiXCR anew, one entry per CDR3 protein. The sample lists around 770,000 distinct CDR3 sequences; around 42% were seen once. The sample comprised blood. The receptors originated from a girl aged 10-17 years with multiple sclerosis.

This clonotype has more than one count but fewer than ten. The chain uses TRBV6-2 or TRBV6-3 and TRBJ1-5, with a tentative D call TRBD1 (5 bases). The V end lost 0 bases, the J end lost 3 bases, and 12 bases lay between the germline ends. Germline CDR1 is MNHEY and CDR2 is SVGEGT. The length of the CDR3 is 16 residues. CDR3 residues: CASSYSMSGANQPQHF. The CDR3 DNA is TGTGCCAGCAGTTACTCGATGTCCGGGGCCAATCAGCCCCAGCATTTT.

The table lists this clonotype with a few counts. This chain links TRBV12-3 or TRBV12-4 with TRBJ2-2, with D possibly being TRBD1 (6 bases). The CDR3 runs to 14 residues. V lost 5 bases and J 4 bases, leaving 11 bases between the germline ends. The CDR3 bases are TGTGCCAGCAGTCCAGGGGCCGGCACCGGGGAGCTGTTTTTT. Translated: CASSPGAGTGELFF.

The chain has TRBV12-3 or TRBV12-4 and TRBJ2-5; D is ambiguous. V was trimmed by 6 bases and J by 5 bases, leaving 13 bases between them. This CDR3 contains 13 residues. The CDR3 bases are TGTGCCAGCAGCCAAAATCAAATGGAGACCCAGTACTTC. It encodes CASSQNQMETQYF.

This rearrangement joins TRBV6-1 to TRBJ2-5; 11 positions match TRBD2. The J call could be wrong; TRBJ2-7 is a better fit for the DNA end. Germline loops: CDR1 MNHNS, CDR2 SASEGT. This CDR3 has 17 residues. The CDR3 DNA is TGTGCCAGCAGTGAACCGGGACTAGCGGACCATCCCTACGAGCAGTACTTC. This encodes CASSEPGLADHPYEQYF.

The chain links TRBV4-2 to TRBJ1-2; D is undetermined. Trimming took off 0 bases at V and 4 bases at J, with 15 bases between the two ends. There are 16 residues in the CDR3. Germline lookup yields CDR1 LGHNA and CDR2 YNFKEQ. Written as DNA, the CDR3 is TGTGCCAGCAGCCAAGATCCCCGGCAACGGAGCTATGGCTACACCTTC. Translation gives CASSQDPRQRSYGYTF.

This clonotype was seen more than once but under ten times. This rearrangement joins TRBV5-1 to TRBJ1-1, with 7 bases fitting TRBD1. V dropped 3 bases and J dropped 4; count of bases not matched to a gene: 9. Per the germline V gene, CDR1 is SGHRS and CDR2 is YFSETQ. The CDR3 has 15 residues. The CDR3 coding sequence is TGCGCCAGCAGCTGGAAGATCAGGGGGAGCACTGAAGCTTTCTTT. It translates to CASSWKIRGSTEAFF.

The rearrangement links TRBV5-6 to TRBJ2-7, with 11 bases fitting TRBD2. The germline CDR1 and CDR2 sequences are SGHDT and YYEEEE. J gave up 2 bases and V 4 bases, and 2 bases lay outside the gene matches. The CDR3 extends over 14 amino acids. The CDR3 DNA is TGTGCCAGCAGCCAACTAGCGGGAGCCTACGAGCAGTACTTC. Translated, it gives CASSQLAGAYEQYF.

The J gene is TRBJ2-3, the V gene TRBV7-9, with D possibly matching TRBD1 (6 bases). Germline-derived CDR1 and CDR2 are SEHNR and FQNEAQ (reference sequence). Trimming left V 4 bases short and J 2 bases short, with 19 bases between. CDR3 length: 17 residues. CDR3 in amino acids: CASSWAQGGPLTDTQYF. For the CDR3, the DNA is TGTGCCAGCAGCTGGGCCCAAGGGGGTCCCCTCACAGATACGCAGTATTTT.

Here the CDR3 DNA reads TGTGCCACCGGGGTCCCGGGGAATGAGCAGTTCTTC. It codes for CATGVPGNEQFF. The rearrangement uses TRBV10-3 and TRBJ2-1; TRBD2 might be the D (5 bases). This CDR3 region has 12 residues. The V and J ends lost 10 bases and 7 bases respectively, with 14 bases between them. The germline CDR1 and CDR2 sequences are ENHRY and SYGVKD.

The rearrangement links TRBV14 to TRBJ2-3; D gene unclear. CDR3 size: 17 residues. Trimming pared 1 base from V and 4 bases from J, leaving 18 bases between. Germline V CDR1 and CDR2: SGHDN, FVKESK. CDR3 residues: CASSQADPSQRPDTQYF. CDR3 in DNA: TGTGCCAGCAGCCAAGCTGACCCTAGTCAGCGTCCAGATACGCAGTATTTT.

The J gene is TRBJ1-2, the V gene TRBV7-9; possible D gene TRBD1, 5 bases. V shed 0 bases and J shed 4 bases, with 12 bases lying between them. Germline CDR1 is SEHNR and CDR2 is FQNEAQ (reference sequence). CDR3 length: 15 residues. In DNA form, the CDR3 reads TGTGCCAGCAGCTTAGCGGGACTTCCGACCTATGGCTACACCTTC. Its translation is CASSLAGLPTYGYTF.

The genes are TRBV5-1 and TRBJ2-7, with D uncertain. The J call may be incorrect, as the DNA end agrees better with TRBJ2-5. Germline loops: CDR1 SGHRS, CDR2 YFSETQ. CDR3 size: 15 residues. The chain's CDR3 is CASSLVGTNQETQYF. The CDR3 DNA follows: TGCGCCAGCAGCTTGGTCGGTACTAACCAAGAGACCCAGTACTTC.

This chain uses TRBV29-1 with TRBJ2-7; D unclear. There are 13 residues in the CDR3. Between the trimmed V and J ends, which lost 0 bases and 7 bases, there was a span of 13 bases. Germline assignment: CDR1 SQVTM and CDR2 ANQGSEA. CDR3 sequence reads: CSVEDLVSAEQYF. Written as DNA, the CDR3 is TGCAGCGTTGAAGATTTAGTTAGTGCTGAGCAGTACTTC.

This sequence joins TRBV6-1 and TRBJ2-7; 11 bases align to TRBD2. Germline CDR1 MNHNS, CDR2 SASEGT. With 7 bases clipped from V and 6 bases from J, the junction kept 8 bases outside the gene matches. CDR3 size: 14 residues. In nucleotides, the CDR3 is TGTGCCAGCAATCTAGCGGGAGGTCCTCTCGAGCAGTACTTC. This gives the protein CASNLAGGPLEQYF.

J is TRBJ2-7 and V is TRBV10-3, with D maybe TRBD2 (5 bases). Germline lookup yields CDR1 ENHRY and CDR2 SYGVKD. V was cut by 0 bases and J by 0 bases, with 15 bases left in between. The CDR3 totals 17 residues. Written as DNA, the CDR3 is TGTGCCATCAGTGAGTCGGGTACCGGGGTAGGCTCCTACGAGCAGTACTTC. Its protein is CAISESGTGVGSYEQYF.

The V and J genes are TRBV12-3 or TRBV12-4 and TRBJ2-1; D is tentatively TRBD1 or TRBD2 (6 bases each). Between the trimmed V and J ends, which lost 5 bases and 11 bases, there was a span of 16 bases. The CDR3 length is 13 residues. As DNA, the CDR3 is TGTGCCAGCAGTCCTCCCGGGGGCCGACAGCAGTTCTTC. Translated, it gives CASSPPGGRQQFF.

The J gene is TRBJ1-2, the V gene TRBV11-2, with D tentatively TRBD1 (5 bases). Germline V gene data show CDR1 as SGHAT and CDR2 as FQNNGV. CDR3 length: 15 residues. The V end lost 7 bases, the J end lost 1 base, and 16 bases lay between the germline ends. The CDR3 region is CASTLGPGVNYGYTF. CDR3 nucleotides: TGTGCCAGCACTCTGGGGCCGGGGGTTAACTATGGCTACACCTTC.

V and J are TRBV9 and TRBJ2-3, with no clear D. V dropped 0 bases and J dropped 8 bases, with 13 bases sitting between them. Looked up from germline, CDR1 is SGDLS and CDR2 is YYNGEE. The CDR3 sequence is 14 residues long. CDR3 region: CASSVVTGGGTQYF. The CDR3 DNA reads as TGTGCCAGCAGCGTAGTTACCGGTGGCGGTACGCAGTATTTT.

The chain has TRBV9 and TRBJ2-1; D perhaps matches TRBD2 (5 bases). The germline CDR1 and CDR2 sequences are SGDLS and YYNGEE. The V and J ends lost 4 bases and 4 bases respectively, with 15 bases between them. The CDR3 runs to 15 residues. In nucleotides, the CDR3 is TGTGCCAGCAGCTCAGAGGGCCTTTCGTACAATGAGCAGTTCTTC. The encoded protein is CASSSEGLSYNEQFF.